Below, one T cell receptor beta chain is given with its context. Authors' data handling: Counts of nucleated cells, estimated from reference gene primer amplification, were obtained. Measured with immunoSEQ multiplex PCR; TCRdb has only the in-frame clones, and not every one. From that table come the V and J calls and clone size; the DNA was used to work out D and trimming. The sample consists of approximately 300,000 clones, around 88% of them appearing once. Germline V CDR1 and CDR2: LGHNA, YSLEER. Trimming removed 3 bases from V and 5 bases from J, with 17 bases in between. The CDR3 loop spans 16 amino acids. The record originates from a study of blood T cell repertoires in COVID-19. Looking at the study overall: There were acute and convalescent COVID-19 samples, and they came from the United States, Italy and Spain. T cells, B-cell-depleted T cells, or PBMCs supplied cDNA or gDNA.

The sequenced material came from peripheral blood. This chain links TRBV4-3 with TRBJ2-1; D is possibly TRBD1 (6 bases). The sequence came from a woman aged 45 to 65 with acute or convalescent COVID-19. The CDR3 DNA follows: TGCGCCAGCAGCCAGACCCCTAGGGGGAATAACAATGAGCAGTTCTTC. Its translation is CASSQTPRGNNNEQFF.